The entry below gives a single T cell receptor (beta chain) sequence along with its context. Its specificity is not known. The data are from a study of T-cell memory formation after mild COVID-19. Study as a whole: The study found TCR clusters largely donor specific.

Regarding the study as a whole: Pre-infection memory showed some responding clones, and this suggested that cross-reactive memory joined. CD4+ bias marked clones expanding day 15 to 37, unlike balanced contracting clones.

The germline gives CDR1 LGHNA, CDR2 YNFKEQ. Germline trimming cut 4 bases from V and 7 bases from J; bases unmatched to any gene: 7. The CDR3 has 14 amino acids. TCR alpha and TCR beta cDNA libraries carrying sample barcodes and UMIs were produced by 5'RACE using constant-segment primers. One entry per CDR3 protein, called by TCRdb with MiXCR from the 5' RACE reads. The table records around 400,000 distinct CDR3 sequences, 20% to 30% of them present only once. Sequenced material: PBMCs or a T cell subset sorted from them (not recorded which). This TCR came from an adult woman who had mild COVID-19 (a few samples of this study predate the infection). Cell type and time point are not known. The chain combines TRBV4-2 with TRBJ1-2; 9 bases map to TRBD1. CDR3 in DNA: TGTGCCAGCAGCCTCCGGGACAGGGTGGGTGGCTACACCTTC. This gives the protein CASSLRDRVGGYTF.